This T cell receptor (beta chain) was recovered during a study of high-grade serous ovarian cancer treatment subgroups. Across the study: Mean per sample: about 14,000 reads, 6,000 to 8,000 unique TCR beta rearrangements.

The tumor samples were collected prior to definitive surgery or chemotherapy. The germline V and J ends were trimmed by 8 bases and 9 bases, with 16 bases remaining between them. The CDR3 has 13 amino acids. From germline, CDR1 is ENHRY and CDR2 SYGVKD. Libraries were prepared by immunoSEQ multiplex PCR; TCRdb keeps only in-frame clonotypes and omits some of them. The data show thousands of clones, 65% to 90% seen once. The sequence derives from a human donor with high-grade serous ovarian cancer. The specimen sequenced was tumor tissue. V and J are TRBV10-3 and TRBJ2-2; D perhaps matches TRBD2 (6 bases). CDR3 region: CAILEPGVRELFF. Written as DNA, the CDR3 is TGTGCCATCCTTGAACCGGGGGTCAGGGAGCTGTTTTTT.